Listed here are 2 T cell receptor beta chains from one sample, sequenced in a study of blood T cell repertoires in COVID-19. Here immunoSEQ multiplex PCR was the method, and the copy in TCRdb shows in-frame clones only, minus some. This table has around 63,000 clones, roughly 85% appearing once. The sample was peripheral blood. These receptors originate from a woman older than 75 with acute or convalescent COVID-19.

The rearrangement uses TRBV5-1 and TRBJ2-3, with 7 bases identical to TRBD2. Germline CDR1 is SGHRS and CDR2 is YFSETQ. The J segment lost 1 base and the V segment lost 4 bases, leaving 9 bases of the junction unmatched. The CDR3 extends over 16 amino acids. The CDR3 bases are TGCGCCAGCAGCCCACGTGGTCGGGGGGGCACAGATACGCAGTATTTT. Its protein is CASSPRGRGGTDTQYF. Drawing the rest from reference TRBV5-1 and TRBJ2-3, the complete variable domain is KAGVTQTPRYLIKTRGQQVTLSCSPISGHRSVSWYQQTPGQGLQFLFEYFSETQRNKGNFPGRFSGRQFSNSRSEMNVSTLELGDSALYLCASSPRGRGGTDTQYFGPGTRLTVL.

The chain's CDR3 is CASSLILGQGNTIYF. As DNA, the CDR3 is TGTGCCAGCAGCTTAATACTGGGACAGGGAAACACCATATATTTT. V and J are TRBV11-2 and TRBJ1-3; 7 bases match TRBD1. J gave up 4 bases and V 2 bases, and 5 bases lay outside the gene matches. This CDR3 is built from 15 residues. The germline gives CDR1 SGHAT, CDR2 FQNNGV.